This T cell receptor (beta chain) derives from a study of blood T cell repertoires in COVID-19. From germline, CDR1 is SNHLY and CDR2 FYNNEI. The CDR3 length is 13 residues. V gave up 8 bases and J gave up 0 bases, with 10 bases separating them. Some clones are missing from TCRdb's copy, which holds only in-frame ones; the method was immunoSEQ multiplex PCR. The table has more than 150,000 clones, about four fifths seen once. Specimen: peripheral blood. The receptor was derived from a woman of 80 years or more with COVID-19, enrolled during active disease. V gene TRBV2 combines with J gene TRBJ1-1; a weak D match, TRBD1 (5 bases). The CDR3 reads CASGRGMNTEAFF. The CDR3 DNA reads as TGTGCCAGCGGAAGGGGTATGAACACTGAAGCTTTCTTT.